The rows below give T cell receptor beta chains drawn from one sample of a study of PD-1 blockade in classical Hodgkin lymphoma. Libraries were prepared by immunoSEQ multiplex PCR; TCRdb keeps only in-frame clonotypes and omits some of them. This table holds roughly 140,000 clones, less than 80% found once. This material consisted of peripheral blood mononuclear cells (PBMCs), taken before the second cycle of nivolumab. These receptors were taken from a human donor with classical Hodgkin lymphoma. The CDR3 runs from the conserved cysteine through the conserved F or W. A D gene is named only where the DNA matches it firmly. Not all rows give a size; the values are once, few, many and, for expanded clones, a class.

TGTGCCAGCAGTTTGTCGGGACTAGGGGCCTACGAGCAGTACTTC	CASSLSGLGAYEQYF	TRBJ2-7	TRBD2	TRBV27	.
TGTGCCAGCAGCAAAAACCCCCAAGGGGGCTCAAACACTGAAGCTTTCTTT	CASSKNPQGGSNTEAFF	TRBJ1-1	.	TRBV21-1	.
TGTGCCAGCAGGGGGACAGCTAGCAATCAGCCCCAGCATTTT	CASRGTASNQPQHF	TRBJ1-5	TRBD1	TRBV6-6	few
TGTGCCATCAGTGACCCGACAGGAAACACCATATATTTT	CAISDPTGNTIYF	TRBJ1-3	.	TRBV10-3	.
TGTGCCAGCAGTTTGGTTCAGTCTGGGGCCAACGTCCTGACTTTC	CASSLVQSGANVLTF	TRBJ2-6	.	TRBV28	.
TGTGCCAGCAGCTTAGACAGGGTCGACGGCTACACCTTC	CASSLDRVDGYTF	TRBJ1-2	.	TRBV7-2	once
TGCGCCAGCAGCCCTAGGGATATCTACTACGAGCAGTACTTC	CASSPRDIYYEQYF	TRBJ2-7	.	TRBV4-1	.
TGTGCCAGCACTAGCTCCTATAATTCACCCCTCCACTTT	CASTSSYNSPLHF	TRBJ1-6	.	TRBV7-9	few
TGTGCCAGCAGCATGCGATCCGGGACAGGGGCCTCCTATGGCTACACCTTC	CASSMRSGTGASYGYTF	TRBJ1-2	TRBD1	TRBV11-2	few
TGTGCCAGCAGCTTGGCGGATACGCAGTATTTT	CASSLADTQYF	TRBJ2-3	.	TRBV5-4	.
TGTGCCAGCAGTTACCTAACAGGGGGCTCCTACGAGCAGTACTTC	CASSYLTGGSYEQYF	TRBJ2-7	TRBD1	TRBV6-5	.
TGTGCCAGTACAGGGAGGGGGAACACTGAAGCTTTCTTT	CASTGRGNTEAFF	TRBJ1-1	.	TRBV19	once
TGTGCCAGCAGCCAACCGGGACTCCAAGAGACCCAGTACTTC	CASSQPGLQETQYF	TRBJ2-5	.	TRBV5-6	.
TGCAGCGGGAGAAGCGCTAGTCAGGGATATACGCAGTATTTT	CSGRSASQGYTQYF	TRBJ2-3	.	TRBV29-1	.
TGTGCCAGCAGTTACGAGCCTAGCGCCTCCTACGAGCAGTACTTC	CASSYEPSASYEQYF	TRBJ2-7	.	TRBV6-5	.
TGTGCCAGCAGTTTTGCGGGAAAGAACTATGGCTACACCTTC	CASSFAGKNYGYTF	TRBJ1-2	.	TRBV27	.
TGTGCCATCAGTGATCTGGGACTAGCAGAAGAGACCCAGTACTTC	CAISDLGLAEETQYF	TRBJ2-5	TRBD2	TRBV10-3	.
TGCGCCAGCAGCTTTGGGACAGCGACACAAGAGACCCAGTACTTC	CASSFGTATQETQYF	TRBJ2-5	TRBD1	TRBV5-1	.
TGTGCCAGCAGTTTCAGTGGCTCCTACGAGCAGTACTTC	CASSFSGSYEQYF	TRBJ2-7	.	TRBV27	.
TGTGCCAGCAGCTATACCGACTCTTACGGTGACGATGGCTACACCTTC	CASSYTDSYGDDGYTF	TRBJ1-2	.	TRBV7-6	.
TGTGCCAGTAGTATCCTCTCGGGACAGGGTGATTACGAGCAGTACTTC	CASSILSGQGDYEQYF	TRBJ2-7	TRBD1	TRBV19	.
TGTGCCAGTTCAGGGGGCCTGGGTTTGCATAGCAATCAGCCCCAGCATTTT	CASSGGLGLHSNQPQHF	TRBJ1-5	TRBD1	TRBV19	.
TGTGCCAGTAGTACTCAGAAGCGGGGGTCCTACGAGCAGTACTTC	CASSTQKRGSYEQYF	TRBJ2-7	TRBD2	TRBV19	.
TGTGCCAGTAGTCAGACAGCCCTGAACACTGAAGCTTTCTTT	CASSQTALNTEAFF	TRBJ1-1	.	TRBV19	.
TGTGCCAGCACCCCTACAGGGTACGGTTTAAATGAGCAGTTCTTC	CASTPTGYGLNEQFF	TRBJ2-1	.	TRBV6-5	few
TGTGCCAGAAGCCTGGACCACTCAGGGGTGTTCTTC	CARSLDHSGVFF	TRBJ2-1	.	TRBV5-3	.
TGCAGTGCTAAGGGTAATGAGCAGTTCTTC	CSAKGNEQFF	TRBJ2-1	.	TRBV20-1	.
TGTGCCAGCAGCGCTCGGACTAGCGGCTACAATGAGCAGTTCTTC	CASSARTSGYNEQFF	TRBJ2-1	TRBD2	TRBV5-8	.
TGTGCCAGCAGCTTAGGGGGTGCCAACACTGAAGCTTTCTTT	CASSLGGANTEAFF	TRBJ1-1	.	TRBV7-6	.
TGCGCCAGCAGCCAAGATCTAATGGGACTAGCGGGAGAGGTAGACGAGCAGTACTTC	CASSQDLMGLAGEVDEQYF	TRBJ2-7	TRBD2	TRBV4-1	.
TGCGCCAGCAGCTTGGCTTTCCGGGACAGGGGTCCCGGGGAGCTGTTTTTT	CASSLAFRDRGPGELFF	TRBJ2-2	TRBD1	TRBV5-1	.
TGTGCCAGCAGCTTCGGGGGGACTAATGAAAAACTGTTTTTT	CASSFGGTNEKLFF	TRBJ1-4	.	TRBV13	many
TGTGCCAGCAGCGTATTTTGGGGGGCTAGCACAGATACGCAGTATTTT	CASSVFWGASTDTQYF	TRBJ2-3	.	TRBV9	few
TGTGCCAGCAGGGTTACGCGGGGAGGGCGGGGACGGGACCAAGAGACCCAGTACTTC	CASRVTRGGRGRDQETQYF	TRBJ2-5	TRBD2	TRBV2	few
TGTGCCAGCAGGTCAGAGGGCTACGAGCAGTACTTC	CASRSEGYEQYF	TRBJ2-7	.	TRBV7-3	.
TGCGCCAGCCAGAGCGGGGGGGCCGGAGATACGCAGTATTTT	CASQSGGAGDTQYF	TRBJ2-3	TRBD2	TRBV5-1	few
TGTGCCAGCAGTGAAGGAGATACGCAGTATTTT	CASSEGDTQYF	TRBJ2-3	.	TRBV6-1	once
TGTGCCAGCAGTGAACAAGAATATGGCTACACCTTC	CASSEQEYGYTF	TRBJ1-2	.	TRBV2	.
TGTGCCAGCAGCTTTAAGACTAGCGGGGCTGATACGCAGTATTTT	CASSFKTSGADTQYF	TRBJ2-3	TRBD2	TRBV7-2	.
TGTGCCAGCTCACCATTACCTCTACCGAACACCGGGGAGCTGTTTTTT	CASSPLPLPNTGELFF	TRBJ2-2	.	TRBV18	.
TGTGCCAGCAGACGACAGGCGGTCAATTCACCCCTCCACTTT	CASRRQAVNSPLHF	TRBJ1-6	.	TRBV6-6	.
TGTGCCAGCAGCTCGGCGGACCCCTACGAGCAGTACTTC	CASSSADPYEQYF	TRBJ2-7	.	TRBV5-6	.
TGTGCCAGCAGTAAATCTTCGGGGGAGACCCAGTACTTC	CASSKSSGETQYF	TRBJ2-5	.	TRBV6-5	once
TGTGCCAGCAAAAGCCGATTTGGCGGAAAAGGCAGGCAGCCCCAGCATTTT	CASKSRFGGKGRQPQHF	TRBJ1-5	.	TRBV7-3	.
TGTGCCAGCAGCTTAGGGGGCCAGAACACAGATACGCAGTATTTT	CASSLGGQNTDTQYF	TRBJ2-3	.	TRBV7-2	few
TGTGCCAGCAGCCCATCTGCGGGGGCCTACAATGAGCAGTTCTTC	CASSPSAGAYNEQFF	TRBJ2-1	TRBD2	TRBV7-7	.